The rows below give T cell receptor beta chains drawn from one sample of a study of blood T cells in healthy people across ages. Each CDR3 protein is one row after TCRdb ran MiXCR on the 5' RACE reads. The sample contains around 1,000,000 distinct CDR3 sequences, under 30% of which appear only once. The same data also contributed to another study, on T cells of mothers and their children.

The sequenced material came from blood. These receptors came from a girl between 2 and 10 years old in good health. Each CDR3 is given with its conserved first and last residue. The D gene is left open where the match is weak. Expanded clones are given a class, and other clones once, few, many or no size at all.

CDR3 protein: CASSLQGDQSNEKLFF
CDR3 DNA: TGTGCCAGCAGCTTACAGGGGGATCAATCTAATGAAAAACTGTTTTTT
clone size: -
V gene: TRBV5-5
J gene: TRBJ1-4
D gene: TRBD1

CDR3 protein: CASSSVDTLYEQYF
CDR3 DNA: TGTGCCAGCAGTTCGGTGGACACGCTCTACGAGCAGTACTTC
clone size: -
V gene: TRBV28
J gene: TRBJ2-7
D gene: -

CDR3 protein: CASSLSQIYYEQYF
CDR3 DNA: TGTGCCAGCAGTTTATCGCAGATATACTACGAGCAGTACTTC
clone size: -
V gene: TRBV28
J gene: TRBJ2-7
D gene: -

CDR3 protein: CASSLGGSPTEAFF
CDR3 DNA: TGTGCCAGCAGTTTAGGAGGGTCCCCCACTGAAGCTTTCTTT
clone size: few
V gene: TRBV27
J gene: TRBJ1-1
D gene: -

CDR3 protein: CASSFNRGTDTQYF
CDR3 DNA: TGTGCCAGCAGTTTCAACAGGGGCACAGATACGCAGTATTTT
clone size: -
V gene: TRBV12-3/TRBV12-4
J gene: TRBJ2-3
D gene: -

CDR3 protein: CASSYSKGPGELFF
CDR3 DNA: TGTGCCAGCAGTTACTCGAAAGGACCCGGGGAGCTGTTTTTT
clone size: -
V gene: TRBV6-5
J gene: TRBJ2-2
D gene: -

CDR3 protein: CASSFTSDTEAFF
CDR3 DNA: TGTGCCAGCAGTTTTACTTCAGACACTGAAGCTTTCTTT
clone size: -
V gene: TRBV28
J gene: TRBJ1-1
D gene: -

CDR3 protein: CAISGLAGAYNEQFF
CDR3 DNA: TGTGCCATCAGTGGACTAGCGGGGGCTTACAATGAGCAGTTCTTC
clone size: -
V gene: TRBV10-3
J gene: TRBJ2-1
D gene: TRBD2

CDR3 protein: CASSMGGGDGETQYF
CDR3 DNA: TGTGCCAGTAGTATGGGCGGGGGGGACGGCGAGACCCAGTACTTC
clone size: few
V gene: TRBV19
J gene: TRBJ2-5
D gene: TRBD2

CDR3 protein: CASSLEGAKAYEQYF
CDR3 DNA: TGTGCCAGCAGCTTAGAGGGGGCCAAAGCCTACGAGCAGTACTTC
clone size: -
V gene: TRBV7-2
J gene: TRBJ2-7
D gene: TRBD1

CDR3 protein: CASSLGILGRSPLHF
CDR3 DNA: TGCGCCAGCAGCTTGGGGATCCTGGGACGTTCACCCCTCCACTTT
clone size: many
V gene: TRBV5-1
J gene: TRBJ1-6
D gene: -

CDR3 protein: CASSQLPDAEAFF
CDR3 DNA: TGTGCCAGCAGCCAATTGCCGGACGCTGAAGCTTTCTTT
clone size: -
V gene: TRBV7-2
J gene: TRBJ1-1
D gene: -

CDR3 protein: CASSLDRGEGNTGELFF
CDR3 DNA: TGTGCCAGCAGCTTAGACCGGGGAGAGGGGAACACCGGGGAGCTGTTTTTT
clone size: -
V gene: TRBV7-9
J gene: TRBJ2-2
D gene: -

CDR3 protein: CATSTPIVYTQYF
CDR3 DNA: TGTGCCACCAGCACGCCGATAGTGTATACGCAGTATTTT
clone size: -
V gene: TRBV15
J gene: TRBJ2-3
D gene: -

CDR3 protein: CAISGTKQGQETQYF
CDR3 DNA: TGTGCCATCAGTGGAACGAAACAGGGACAAGAGACCCAGTACTTC
clone size: few
V gene: TRBV10-3
J gene: TRBJ2-5
D gene: -

CDR3 protein: CASSQERSETQYF
CDR3 DNA: TGTGCCAGCAGCCAAGAGCGGAGCGAGACCCAGTACTTC
clone size: few
V gene: TRBV4-2
J gene: TRBJ2-5
D gene: -

CDR3 protein: CASSSRLSHDIQYF
CDR3 DNA: TGTGCCAGCAGTTCTCGTTTGAGTCACGACATTCAGTACTTC
clone size: -
V gene: TRBV12-3/TRBV12-4
J gene: TRBJ2-4
D gene: -

CDR3 protein: CASTLNSGANVLTF
CDR3 DNA: TGTGCCAGCACCTTGAACTCTGGGGCCAACGTCCTGACTTTC
clone size: -
V gene: TRBV7-9
J gene: TRBJ2-6
D gene: -

CDR3 protein: CASSQEAGPGGELFF
CDR3 DNA: TGCGCCAGCAGCCAAGAGGCAGGGCCCGGCGGGGAGCTGTTTTTT
clone size: few
V gene: TRBV4-1
J gene: TRBJ2-2
D gene: -

CDR3 protein: CASSQDRERGVYETQYF
CDR3 DNA: TGCGCCAGCAGCCAAGACCGGGAGCGGGGGGTCTATGAGACCCAGTACTTC
clone size: -
V gene: TRBV4-3
J gene: TRBJ2-5
D gene: TRBD2

CDR3 protein: CAISDPGQGAFYQPQHF
CDR3 DNA: TGTGCCATCAGTGATCCAGGACAGGGGGCATTTTATCAGCCCCAGCATTTT
clone size: few
V gene: TRBV10-3
J gene: TRBJ1-5
D gene: TRBD1

CDR3 protein: CSARMTGGQETQYF
CDR3 DNA: TGCAGTGCTAGGATGACAGGAGGCCAAGAGACCCAGTACTTC
clone size: -
V gene: TRBV20-1
J gene: TRBJ2-5
D gene: -

CDR3 protein: CSARGETGPYEQYF
CDR3 DNA: TGCAGTGCTAGAGGGGAAACGGGTCCCTACGAGCAGTACTTC
clone size: -
V gene: TRBV20-1
J gene: TRBJ2-7
D gene: -

CDR3 protein: CASSSPNRDRGAFF
CDR3 DNA: TGTGCCAGCAGCTCACCGAATCGGGACAGGGGCGCTTTCTTT
clone size: -
V gene: TRBV13
J gene: TRBJ1-1
D gene: TRBD1

CDR3 protein: CASSSQGEGEQYF
CDR3 DNA: TGTGCCAGCAGCTCTCAGGGGGAGGGCGAGCAGTACTTC
clone size: -
V gene: TRBV11-2
J gene: TRBJ2-7
D gene: -

CDR3 protein: CASSQAPASGGYEQYF
CDR3 DNA: TGCGCCAGCAGCCAAGCCCCGGCTAGCGGGGGATACGAGCAGTACTTC
clone size: -
V gene: TRBV4-3
J gene: TRBJ2-7
D gene: TRBD2

CDR3 protein: CASIPGPSYEQYF
CDR3 DNA: TGTGCCAGCATCCCGGGACCTTCCTACGAGCAGTACTTC
clone size: -
V gene: TRBV7-8
J gene: TRBJ2-7
D gene: -

CDR3 protein: CSGEDRDNGYTF
CDR3 DNA: TGCAGCGGCGAGGACAGGGACAATGGCTACACCTTC
clone size: -
V gene: TRBV29-1
J gene: TRBJ1-2
D gene: TRBD1

CDR3 protein: CASSLTPSSYEQYF
CDR3 DNA: TGTGCCAGCAGTTTAACGCCGAGCTCCTACGAGCAGTACTTC
clone size: few
V gene: TRBV28
J gene: TRBJ2-7
D gene: -

CDR3 protein: CASRRGGSINEQFF
CDR3 DNA: TGTGCCAGTCGGAGGGGGGGGAGTATCAATGAGCAGTTCTTC
clone size: few
V gene: TRBV7-2
J gene: TRBJ2-1
D gene: -

CDR3 protein: CASKTSGSPWETQYF
CDR3 DNA: TGTGCCAGCAAGACTAGCGGGTCCCCGTGGGAGACCCAGTACTTC
clone size: few
V gene: TRBV2
J gene: TRBJ2-5
D gene: TRBD2

CDR3 protein: CASSLDLGQEDEQFF
CDR3 DNA: TGTGCCAGCAGCTTAGACCTGGGACAGGAAGATGAGCAGTTCTTC
clone size: -
V gene: TRBV13
J gene: TRBJ2-1
D gene: TRBD1

CDR3 protein: CSPRAPSDEAFF
CDR3 DNA: TGCAGCCCTCGGGCACCGAGTGATGAAGCTTTCTTT
clone size: once
V gene: TRBV29-1
J gene: TRBJ1-1
D gene: -

CDR3 protein: CASSFSGRGSKNIQYF
CDR3 DNA: TGCGCCAGCAGCTTTAGCGGGAGGGGGTCCAAAAACATTCAGTACTTC
clone size: few
V gene: TRBV4-1
J gene: TRBJ2-4
D gene: TRBD2

CDR3 protein: CASTERAEGYTF
CDR3 DNA: TGTGCCAGCACCGAACGGGCGGAGGGCTACACCTTC
clone size: few
V gene: TRBV12-3/TRBV12-4
J gene: TRBJ1-2
D gene: -

CDR3 protein: CSARASGSPYMGTQYF
CDR3 DNA: TGCAGTGCTAGAGCTAGCGGGAGCCCCTATATGGGTACGCAGTATTTT
clone size: -
V gene: TRBV20-1
J gene: TRBJ2-3
D gene: TRBD2

CDR3 protein: CASRFRPYEQYF
CDR3 DNA: TGTGCCAGCCGCTTTAGGCCGTACGAGCAGTACTTC
clone size: once
V gene: TRBV21-1
J gene: TRBJ2-7
D gene: -

CDR3 protein: CASSWTPSSGANVLTF
CDR3 DNA: TGTGCCAGCAGTTGGACCCCGAGCTCTGGGGCCAACGTCCTGACTTTC
clone size: few
V gene: TRBV6-1
J gene: TRBJ2-6
D gene: -

CDR3 protein: CSVPFSGTGNTEAFF
CDR3 DNA: TGCAGCGTCCCCTTCTCCGGGACAGGTAACACTGAAGCTTTCTTT
clone size: few
V gene: TRBV29-1
J gene: TRBJ1-1
D gene: TRBD1

CDR3 protein: CASRLHGNSPLHF
CDR3 DNA: TGTGCCAGCAGATTACACGGAAATTCACCCCTCCACTTT
clone size: few
V gene: TRBV27
J gene: TRBJ1-6
D gene: -

CDR3 protein: CASSLRLAGNEQFF
CDR3 DNA: TGTGCCAGCAGCCTACGCCTAGCGGGAAATGAGCAGTTCTTC
clone size: -
V gene: TRBV14
J gene: TRBJ2-1
D gene: TRBD2

CDR3 protein: CASSQEKLGRRRNEKLFF
CDR3 DNA: TGCGCCAGCAGCCAAGAGAAACTGGGTCGAAGGAGAAATGAAAAACTGTTTTTT
clone size: few
V gene: TRBV4-1
J gene: TRBJ1-4
D gene: -

CDR3 protein: CASSPGPQKGETQYF
CDR3 DNA: TGTGCCAGCTCACCAGGACCCCAAAAGGGTGAGACCCAGTACTTC
clone size: -
V gene: TRBV18
J gene: TRBJ2-5
D gene: -

CDR3 protein: CSASGTGSYEQYF
CDR3 DNA: TGCAGTGCTAGCGGGACAGGTTCCTACGAGCAGTACTTC
clone size: many
V gene: TRBV20-1
J gene: TRBJ2-7
D gene: TRBD1

CDR3 protein: CSVGDTGVGTQYF
CDR3 DNA: TGCAGCGTTGGAGACACGGGAGTGGGGACCCAGTACTTC
clone size: few
V gene: TRBV29-1
J gene: TRBJ2-5
D gene: -

CDR3 protein: CSAIITGTPTEAFF
CDR3 DNA: TGCAGTGCCATCATAACCGGGACACCTACTGAAGCTTTCTTT
clone size: -
V gene: TRBV20-1
J gene: TRBJ1-1
D gene: -

CDR3 protein: CASSLGAGGPWMETQYF
CDR3 DNA: TGTGCCAGCAGCTTGGGAGCGGGAGGGCCGTGGATGGAGACCCAGTACTTC
clone size: few
V gene: TRBV7-2
J gene: TRBJ2-5
D gene: TRBD2

CDR3 protein: CASSVRKSSYEQYF
CDR3 DNA: TGTGCCAGCAGTGTAAGGAAAAGCTCCTACGAGCAGTACTTC
clone size: many
V gene: TRBV2
J gene: TRBJ2-7
D gene: -

CDR3 protein: CASSPALRGQRGNQPQHF
CDR3 DNA: TGTGCCAGCAGCCCGGCATTAAGAGGGCAGAGGGGCAATCAGCCCCAGCATTTT
clone size: -
V gene: TRBV7-8
J gene: TRBJ1-5
D gene: -

CDR3 protein: CASSNNYRYEQYF
CDR3 DNA: TGTGCCAGCAGTAACAACTACCGGTACGAGCAGTACTTC
clone size: few
V gene: TRBV6-5
J gene: TRBJ2-7
D gene: -

CDR3 protein: CASSLVGSSLETQYF
CDR3 DNA: TGCGCCAGCAGCTTGGTAGGCTCCAGTTTGGAGACCCAGTACTTC
clone size: -
V gene: TRBV5-1
J gene: TRBJ2-5
D gene: -

CDR3 protein: CASSITGTAYEQYF
CDR3 DNA: TGTGCCAGCAGTATCACCGGGACCGCTTACGAGCAGTACTTC
clone size: -
V gene: TRBV28
J gene: TRBJ2-7
D gene: -

CDR3 protein: CASSALAQGIERYGYTF
CDR3 DNA: TGCGCCAGCAGCGCCCTGGCACAGGGAATAGAGCGCTATGGCTACACCTTC
clone size: -
V gene: TRBV5-1
J gene: TRBJ1-2
D gene: -

CDR3 protein: CASSLSTVSELCSNQPQHF
CDR3 DNA: TGTGCCAGCAGTTTATCCACAGTGTCTGAACTGTGTAGCAATCAGCCCCAGCATTTT
clone size: few
V gene: TRBV27
J gene: TRBJ1-5
D gene: -

CDR3 protein: CSATGTRLDTQYF
CDR3 DNA: TGCAGTGCTACCGGGACTAGGTTGGATACGCAGTATTTT
clone size: -
V gene: TRBV20-1
J gene: TRBJ2-3
D gene: TRBD2